This is a list of T cell receptor beta chains from one sample in a study of T cell responses to AZD1222 COVID-19 vaccine. The repertoire was sequenced with immunoSEQ multiplex PCR; TCRdb's copy has only in-frame clones and lacks some. The sample holds roughly 150,000 clones, approximately 90% seen once. Sequenced material: peripheral blood, taken on day 0 of AZD1222 vaccination. All receptors come from an adult in good health. Both conserved end residues are part of each CDR3. The D gene is left open where the match is weak. Not all rows give a size; the values are once, few, many and, for expanded clones, a class.

size | J | D | V | CDR3 | DNA
. | TRBJ1-2 | . | TRBV18 | CASSGFDNYGYTF | TGTGCCAGCTCAGGGTTCGATAACTATGGCTACACCTTC
. | TRBJ1-2 | . | TRBV12-3/TRBV12-4 | CASSFSYGYTF | TGTGCCAGCAGTTTTTCCTATGGCTACACCTTC
. | TRBJ2-1 | . | TRBV15 | CATSIGTPGEQFF | TGTGCCACCAGCATCGGGACACCCGGGGAGCAGTTCTTC
. | TRBJ2-7 | TRBD1 | TRBV27 | CASMVRTGNHEQYF | TGTGCCAGCATGGTCCGGACAGGGAACCACGAGCAGTACTTC
. | TRBJ2-3 | . | TRBV7-8 | CASSLGSTDTQYF | TGTGCCAGCAGCTTAGGGAGCACAGATACGCAGTATTTT
. | TRBJ1-1 | . | TRBV3-1/TRBV3-2 | CASSQESWPRGTEAFF | TGTGCCAGCAGCCAAGAATCCTGGCCCAGGGGCACTGAAGCTTTCTTT
. | TRBJ1-1 | . | TRBV28 | CASSLNPNTEAFF | TGTGCCAGCAGTTTAAACCCGAACACTGAAGCTTTCTTT
. | TRBJ1-1 | . | TRBV13 | CASSLGPGKTEAFF | TGTGCCAGCAGCTTAGGCCCAGGGAAAACTGAAGCTTTCTTT
. | TRBJ1-4 | TRBD1 | TRBV4-2 | CASSQGRDRYEKLFF | TGTGCCAGCAGCCAAGGCCGGGACAGGTATGAAAAACTGTTTTTT
. | TRBJ1-1 | . | TRBV27 | CASSLGGREAFF | TGTGCCAGCAGTTTGGGCGGGCGTGAAGCTTTCTTT
. | TRBJ2-3 | TRBD2 | TRBV6-2/TRBV6-3 | CASSYAGVGTDTQYF | TGTGCCAGCAGTTACGCGGGAGTGGGCACAGATACGCAGTATTTT
. | TRBJ2-3 | . | TRBV27 | CASSPDRHTDTQYF | TGTGCCAGCAGTCCCGACAGGCACACAGATACGCAGTATTTT
. | TRBJ2-1 | . | TRBV2 | CASSDWSRLNEQFF | TGTGCCAGCAGTGATTGGAGTAGGTTAAATGAGCAGTTCTTC
once | TRBJ2-7 | TRBD2 | TRBV29-1 | CSGMTSGSYEQYF | TGCAGCGGGATGACTAGCGGGTCCTACGAGCAGTACTTC
. | TRBJ2-7 | . | TRBV6-5 | CASSRGFSDEQYF | TGTGCCAGCAGTCGAGGGTTTTCCGACGAGCAGTACTTC
. | TRBJ1-1 | . | TRBV2 | CASSTTGILMNTEAFF | TGTGCCAGCAGTACCACAGGGATCCTCATGAACACTGAAGCTTTCTTT
. | TRBJ2-1 | TRBD2 | TRBV7-9 | CASSLGGGRAVNEQFF | TGTGCCAGCAGCTTAGGCGGCGGGAGGGCCGTCAATGAGCAGTTCTTC
. | TRBJ1-2 | . | TRBV19 | CASRRRGDTLGPIYGYTF | TGTGCCAGTCGACGACGAGGGGACACCCTGGGGCCTATCTATGGCTACACCTTC
few | TRBJ2-4 | . | TRBV15 | CATSREMGREQYF | TGTGCCACCAGCAGAGAGATGGGCAGGGAGCAGTACTTC
. | TRBJ2-7 | . | TRBV5-6 | CASSLGGDGYEQYF | TGTGCCAGCAGCTTAGGTGGGGACGGCTACGAGCAGTACTTC
once | TRBJ1-1 | . | TRBV6-5 | CASRPGPRGGESFF | TGTGCCAGCAGACCCGGGCCCCGCGGGGGTGAATCTTTCTTT
. | TRBJ2-1 | TRBD2 | TRBV27 | CASSLTSGRPGSNEQFF | TGTGCCAGCAGTTTAACTAGCGGGAGGCCGGGGTCCAATGAGCAGTTCTTC
. | TRBJ1-2 | TRBD1 | TRBV6-5 | CASSYSPEGADYGYTF | TGTGCCAGCAGTTACTCGCCAGAGGGGGCGGACTATGGCTACACCTTC
. | TRBJ2-3 | . | TRBV25-1 | CASGGQGWTDTQYF | TGTGCCAGCGGAGGACAAGGGTGGACAGATACGCAGTATTTT
. | TRBJ1-1 | TRBD1 | TRBV19 | CASRQGATEAFF | TGTGCCAGTAGACAGGGGGCGACTGAAGCTTTCTTT
. | TRBJ1-4 | . | TRBV28 | CAIRTARVEKLFF | TGTGCCATCCGGACTGCCAGGGTTGAAAAACTGTTTTTT
once | TRBJ2-7 | TRBD1 | TRBV19 | CASGPGQGYEQYF | TGTGCCAGCGGACCGGGACAGGGGTACGAGCAGTACTTC
. | TRBJ1-2 | . | TRBV6-2/TRBV6-3 | CASSYSMGQGGGYTF | TGTGCCAGCAGTTACTCGATGGGCCAGGGTGGTGGCTACACCTTC
many | TRBJ1-4 | . | TRBV11-3 | CASSSPGEKLFF | TGTGCCAGCAGCTCTCCAGGAGAAAAACTGTTTTTT
. | TRBJ1-2 | . | TRBV28 | CASGTQNYGYTF | TGTGCCAGCGGCACCCAAAACTATGGCTACACCTTC
. | TRBJ2-7 | . | TRBV7-2 | CASSSGERASPYEQYF | TGTGCCAGCAGCTCGGGTGAGCGGGCCTCCCCCTACGAGCAGTACTTC
. | TRBJ1-4 | . | TRBV21-1 | CASSAEARGREKLFF | TGTGCCAGCAGCGCCGAGGCGAGGGGGCGTGAAAAACTGTTTTTT
. | TRBJ1-4 | . | TRBV19 | CASSVEWRQKLFF | TGTGCCAGTAGTGTGGAATGGAGACAAAAACTGTTTTTT
once | TRBJ2-7 | . | TRBV19 | CASSITGGSYEQYF | TGTGCCAGTAGTATCACTGGTGGGTCCTACGAGCAGTACTTC
. | TRBJ1-1 | TRBD1 | TRBV19 | CASSWATGEIGAFF | TGTGCCAGTAGTTGGGCGACAGGGGAGATTGGGGCTTTCTTT
. | TRBJ1-6 | TRBD1 | TRBV4-1 | CASSRTGDNSPLHF | TGCGCCAGCAGCCGGACAGGGGACAATTCACCCCTCCACTTT
. | TRBJ2-7 | . | TRBV7-2 | CASSLMRVESGPSYEQYF | TGTGCCAGCAGCTTAATGCGGGTGGAGAGCGGGCCCTCCTACGAGCAGTACTTC
. | TRBJ2-7 | . | TRBV28 | CASRPGSGYEQYF | TGTGCCAGCAGACCAGGGTCAGGTTACGAGCAGTACTTC
. | TRBJ2-1 | . | TRBV6-2/TRBV6-3 | CASSWSDTRSYNEQFF | TGTGCCAGCAGTTGGTCCGACACCCGCTCCTACAATGAGCAGTTCTTC
. | TRBJ2-3 | TRBD2 | TRBV10-3 | CAISESSLAGVSEMATDTQYF | TGTGCCATCAGTGAGTCGTCGCTAGCGGGAGTTTCAGAGATGGCTACAGATACGCAGTATTTT
. | TRBJ1-1 | . | TRBV20-1 | CAPFPNTEAFF | TGCGCCCCCTTCCCGAACACTGAAGCTTTCTTT
. | TRBJ2-3 | TRBD1 | TRBV24-1 | CATSDTRDRGTDTQYF | TGTGCCACCAGTGATACCCGGGACAGGGGAACAGATACGCAGTATTTT
. | TRBJ2-6 | . | TRBV7-2 | CASSPRTAGANVLTF | TGTGCCAGCAGCCCCAGGACAGCTGGGGCCAACGTCCTGACTTTC
. | TRBJ1-5 | . | TRBV6-1 | CASSEAGGPSNQPQHF | TGTGCCAGCAGTGAAGCGGGGGGGCCTAGCAATCAGCCCCAGCATTTT
. | TRBJ2-1 | . | TRBV3-1/TRBV3-2 | CASSQEGLASSSYNEQFF | TGTGCCAGCAGCCAAGAGGGGCTAGCGTCGAGCTCCTACAATGAGCAGTTCTTC